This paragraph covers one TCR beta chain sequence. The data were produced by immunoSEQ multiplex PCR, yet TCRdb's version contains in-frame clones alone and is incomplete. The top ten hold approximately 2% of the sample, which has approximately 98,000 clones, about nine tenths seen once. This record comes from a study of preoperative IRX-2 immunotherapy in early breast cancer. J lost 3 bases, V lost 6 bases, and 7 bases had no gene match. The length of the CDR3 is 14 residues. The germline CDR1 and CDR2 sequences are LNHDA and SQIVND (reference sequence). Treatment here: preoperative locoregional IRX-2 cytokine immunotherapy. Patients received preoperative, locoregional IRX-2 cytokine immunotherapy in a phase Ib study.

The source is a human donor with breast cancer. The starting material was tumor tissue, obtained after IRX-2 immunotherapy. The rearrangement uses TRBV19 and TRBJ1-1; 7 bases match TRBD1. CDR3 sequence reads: CASRLDRRDTEAFF. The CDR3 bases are TGTGCCAGTAGACTGGACAGGAGGGACACTGAAGCTTTCTTT.